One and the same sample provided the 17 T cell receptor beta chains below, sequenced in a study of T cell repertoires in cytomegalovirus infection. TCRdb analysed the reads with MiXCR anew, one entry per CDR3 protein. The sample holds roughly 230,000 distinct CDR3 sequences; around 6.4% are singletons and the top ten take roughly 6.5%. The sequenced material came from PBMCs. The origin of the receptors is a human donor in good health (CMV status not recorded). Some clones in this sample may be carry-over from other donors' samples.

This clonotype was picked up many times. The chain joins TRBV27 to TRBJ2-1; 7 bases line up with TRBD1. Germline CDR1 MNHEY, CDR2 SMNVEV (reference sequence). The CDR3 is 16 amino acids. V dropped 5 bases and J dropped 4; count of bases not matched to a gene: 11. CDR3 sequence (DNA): TGTGCCAGCAGTCCGTACAGGGGAGACCGGTACAATGAGCAGTTCTTC. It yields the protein CASSPYRGDRYNEQFF.

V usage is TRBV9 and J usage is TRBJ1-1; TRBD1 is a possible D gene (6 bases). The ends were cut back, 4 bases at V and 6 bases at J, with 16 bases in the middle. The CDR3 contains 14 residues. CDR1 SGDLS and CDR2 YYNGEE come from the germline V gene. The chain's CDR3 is CASSPTTGLAEAFF. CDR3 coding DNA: TGTGCCAGCAGCCCCACTACAGGGTTAGCTGAAGCTTTCTTT.

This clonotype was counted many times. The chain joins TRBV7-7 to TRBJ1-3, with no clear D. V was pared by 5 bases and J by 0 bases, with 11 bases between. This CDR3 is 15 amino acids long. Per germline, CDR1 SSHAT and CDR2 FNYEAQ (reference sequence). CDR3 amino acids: CASSQGSGSGNTIYF. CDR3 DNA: TGTGCCAGCAGCCAAGGGAGCGGCTCTGGAAACACCATATATTTT.

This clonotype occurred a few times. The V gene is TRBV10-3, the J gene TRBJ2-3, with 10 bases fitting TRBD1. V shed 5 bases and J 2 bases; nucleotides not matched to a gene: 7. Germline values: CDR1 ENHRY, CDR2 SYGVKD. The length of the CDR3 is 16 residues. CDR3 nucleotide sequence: TGTGCCATCAGTACAGACAGGGGGCCCTCCACAGATACGCAGTATTTT. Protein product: CAISTDRGPSTDTQYF.

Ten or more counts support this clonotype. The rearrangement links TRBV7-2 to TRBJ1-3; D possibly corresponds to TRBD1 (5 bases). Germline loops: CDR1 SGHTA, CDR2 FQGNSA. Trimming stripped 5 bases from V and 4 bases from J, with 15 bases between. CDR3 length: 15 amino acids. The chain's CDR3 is CASSAQGKIGNTIYF. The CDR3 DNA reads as TGTGCCAGCAGCGCGCAGGGAAAAATCGGAAACACCATATATTTT. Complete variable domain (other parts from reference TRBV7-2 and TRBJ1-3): GAGVSQSPSNKVTEKGKDVELRCDPISGHTALYWYRQSLGQGLEFLIYFQGNSAPDKSGLPSDRFSAERTGGSVSTLTIQRTQQEDSAVYLCASSAQGKIGNTIYFGEGSWLTVV.

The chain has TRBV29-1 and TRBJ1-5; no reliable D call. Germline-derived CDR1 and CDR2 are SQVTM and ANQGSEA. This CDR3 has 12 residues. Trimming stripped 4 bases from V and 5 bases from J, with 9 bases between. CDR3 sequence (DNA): TGCAGCGTTGGAAATCAGGATCAGCCCCAGCATTTT. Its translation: CSVGNQDQPQHF. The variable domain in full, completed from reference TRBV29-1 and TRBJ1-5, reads SAVISQKPSRDICQRGTSLTIQCQVDSQVTMMFWYRQQPGQSLTLIATANQGSEATYESGFVIDKFPISRPNLTFSTLTVSNMSPEDSSIYLCSVGNQDQPQHFGDGTRLSIL.

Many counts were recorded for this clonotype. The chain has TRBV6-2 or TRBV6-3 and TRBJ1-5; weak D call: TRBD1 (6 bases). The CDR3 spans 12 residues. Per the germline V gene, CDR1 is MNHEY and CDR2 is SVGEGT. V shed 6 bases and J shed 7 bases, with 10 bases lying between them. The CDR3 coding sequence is TGTGCCAGCAGGACAGGTAGCCAGCCCCAGCATTTT. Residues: CASRTGSQPQHF.

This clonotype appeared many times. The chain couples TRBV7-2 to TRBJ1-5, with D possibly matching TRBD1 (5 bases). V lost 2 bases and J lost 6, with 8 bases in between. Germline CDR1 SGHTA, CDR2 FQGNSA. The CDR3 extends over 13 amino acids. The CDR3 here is CASSLWGSQPQHF. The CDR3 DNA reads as TGTGCCAGCAGCTTATGGGGCAGTCAGCCCCAGCATTTT.

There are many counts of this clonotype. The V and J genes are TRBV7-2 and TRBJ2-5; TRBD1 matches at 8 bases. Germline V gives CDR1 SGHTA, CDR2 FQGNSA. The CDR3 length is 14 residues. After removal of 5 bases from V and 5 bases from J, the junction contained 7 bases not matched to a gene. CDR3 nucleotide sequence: TGTGCCAGCAGCACTATCAGGGGGCACGAGACCCAGTACTTC. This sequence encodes CASSTIRGHETQYF.

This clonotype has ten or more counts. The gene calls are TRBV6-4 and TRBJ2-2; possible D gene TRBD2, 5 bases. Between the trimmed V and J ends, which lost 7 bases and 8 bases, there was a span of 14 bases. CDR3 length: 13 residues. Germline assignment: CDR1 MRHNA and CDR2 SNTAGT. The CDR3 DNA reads TGTGCCAGCAAGGCGGAGGTTGCAGGGGAGCTGTTTTTT. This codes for CASKAEVAGELFF.

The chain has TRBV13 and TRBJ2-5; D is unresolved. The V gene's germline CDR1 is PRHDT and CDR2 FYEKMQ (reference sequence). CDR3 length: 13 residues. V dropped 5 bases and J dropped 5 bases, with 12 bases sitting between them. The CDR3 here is CASSPWQYETQYF. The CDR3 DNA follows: TGTGCCAGCAGCCCTTGGCAGTACGAGACCCAGTACTTC. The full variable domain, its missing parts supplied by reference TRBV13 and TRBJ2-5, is AAGVIQSPRHLIKEKRETATLKCYPIPRHDTVYWYQQGPGQDPQFLISFYEKMQSDKGSIPDRFSAQQFSDYHSELNMSSLELGDSALYFCASSPWQYETQYFGPGTRLLVL.

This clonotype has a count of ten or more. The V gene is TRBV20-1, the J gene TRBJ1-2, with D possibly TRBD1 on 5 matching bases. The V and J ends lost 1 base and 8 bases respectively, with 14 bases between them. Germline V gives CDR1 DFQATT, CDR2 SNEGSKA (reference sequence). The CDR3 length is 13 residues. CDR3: CSARVPGNLGYTF. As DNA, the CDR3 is TGCAGTGCTAGAGTTCCAGGGAATCTCGGCTACACCTTC.

DNA for the CDR3: TGCAGCGTCCTAGGGACAGGGGTCCCTACCTTACAGGGAGACCCAGACACTGAAGCTTTCTTT. Encoded protein: CSVLGTGVPTLQGDPDTEAFF. The J gene is TRBJ1-1, the V gene TRBV29-1, with TRBD1 matching over 10 bases. V trimming: 6 bases; J trimming: 3 bases; junction bases outside the gene matches: 28. Germline V lookup: CDR1 SQVTM, CDR2 ANQGSEA. CDR3 length: 21 residues. Full variable domain (remainder filled in from reference TRBV29-1 and TRBJ1-1): SAVISQKPSRDICQRGTSLTIQCQVDSQVTMMFWYRQQPGQSLTLIATANQGSEATYESGFVIDKFPISRPNLTFSTLTVSNMSPEDSSIYLCSVLGTGVPTLQGDPDTEAFFGQGTRLTVV.

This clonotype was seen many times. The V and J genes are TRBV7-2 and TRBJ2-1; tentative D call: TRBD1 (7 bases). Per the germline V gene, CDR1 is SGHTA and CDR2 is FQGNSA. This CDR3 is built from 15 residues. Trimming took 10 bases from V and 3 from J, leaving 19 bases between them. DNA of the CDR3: TGTGCCATTACGAGGAGGGGACAGATCTACAATGAGCAGTTCTTC. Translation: CAITRRGQIYNEQFF.

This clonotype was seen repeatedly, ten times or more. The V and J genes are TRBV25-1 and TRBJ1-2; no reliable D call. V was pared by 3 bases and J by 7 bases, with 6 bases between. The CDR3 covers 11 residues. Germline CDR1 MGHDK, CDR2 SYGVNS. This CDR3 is CASSDTPGYTF. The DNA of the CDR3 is TGTGCCAGCAGTGACACCCCTGGCTACACCTTC.

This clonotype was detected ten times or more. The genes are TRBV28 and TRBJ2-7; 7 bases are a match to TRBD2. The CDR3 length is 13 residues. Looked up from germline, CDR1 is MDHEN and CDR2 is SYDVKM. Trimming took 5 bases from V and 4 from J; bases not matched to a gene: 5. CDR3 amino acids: CASSMGGFYEQYF. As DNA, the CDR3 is TGTGCCAGCAGTATGGGAGGGTTTTACGAGCAGTACTTC.

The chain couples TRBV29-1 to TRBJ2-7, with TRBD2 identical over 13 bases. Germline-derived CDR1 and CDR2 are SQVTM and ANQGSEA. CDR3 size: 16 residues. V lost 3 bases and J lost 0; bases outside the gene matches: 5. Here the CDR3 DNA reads TGCAGCGTTGATAGAGGACTAGCGGGGGCCTCCTACGAGCAGTACTTC. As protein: CSVDRGLAGASYEQYF.